This T cell receptor (beta chain) derives from a study of T-cell memory formation after mild COVID-19. General study results and limits: Some responding clones appeared in pre-infection memory, suggesting cross-reactive memory joined. Among CD4+ contracting clones, most were CM and EM, and CD8+ ones EMRA.

About this clonotype: The antigen remains undetermined.

It was 5'RACE with constant-segment primers that produced the TCR alpha and TCR beta cDNA libraries, which carried sample barcodes and UMIs. TCRdb reanalysed the 5' RACE reads using MiXCR and keeps one entry per CDR3 protein. The table shows fewer than 650,000 distinct CDR3 sequences, with roughly 22% occurring only once. V shed 6 bases and J shed 9 bases, with 15 bases lying between them. The CDR3 has 14 residues. Germline CDR1 is LGHDT and CDR2 is YNNKEL (reference sequence). This chain joins TRBV3-1 and TRBJ1-6, with D possibly TRBD1 on 5 matching bases. Material for sequencing was PBMCs or a T cell subset sorted from them (not recorded which). This TCR was recovered from an adult woman who had mild COVID-19 (a few samples of this study predate the infection). Cell type and time point are not known. As DNA, the CDR3 is TGTGCCAGCAGTGTAAGCGGGGCAAGTTCACCCCTCCACTTT. It is translated as CASSVSGASSPLHF.